Listed below are T cell receptor beta chains from one sample, sequenced in a study of identical twins. TCRdb used MiXCR to reprocess the 5' RACE reads, holding one entry per CDR3 protein. The sample lists more than 200,000 distinct CDR3 sequences, roughly 13% seen once, with 8.8% in the top ten. Input material: memory (CD45RO+) T cells sorted from blood. These TCRs come from a woman in her late teens or twenties in good health. The CDR3 runs from the conserved cysteine through the conserved F or W. D genes are given only for firm matches. Expanded clones are given a class, and other clones once, few, many or no size at all.

>TRBJ2-1|TRBV5-1|many|NA
CASSLAFDTSHEQFF
TGCGCCAGCAGCTTGGCTTTCGACACCAGTCATGAGCAGTTCTTC
>TRBJ2-3|TRBV19|NA|NA
CASREASTDTQYF
TGTGCCAGTAGAGAAGCTAGCACAGATACGCAGTATTTT
>TRBJ1-2|TRBV20-1|few|TRBD1
CIYRTGGSSGYTF
TGCATTTACAGGACAGGGGGAAGTAGCGGCTACACCTTC
>TRBJ1-1|TRBV20-1|few|NA
CSAWGGFGAEAFF
TGCAGTGCCTGGGGCGGGTTTGGCGCTGAAGCTTTCTTT
>TRBJ2-5|TRBV6-1|few|NA
CASSPVTRQETQYF
TGTGCCAGCAGTCCTGTGACCAGACAAGAGACCCAGTACTTC
>TRBJ2-1|TRBV7-2|NA|NA
CASSFQTRRLGEQFF
TGTGCCAGCAGCTTTCAGACTAGGCGGCTTGGTGAGCAGTTCTTC
>TRBJ1-2|TRBV5-4|NA|NA
CASSLNNYGYTF
TGTGCCAGCAGCTTGAACAACTATGGCTACACCTTC
>TRBJ2-7|TRBV2|few|NA
CASRTGGQYEQYF
TGTGCCAGCAGAACCGGGGGACAGTACGAGCAGTACTTC
>TRBJ1-1|TRBV10-3|few|NA
CAISLQGNTEAFF
TGTGCCATCAGTCTACAGGGGAACACTGAAGCTTTCTTT
>TRBJ2-3|TRBV6-1|NA|TRBD2
CASRGVFSGDTDTQYF
TGTGCCAGCAGGGGGGTTTTTAGCGGGGACACAGATACGCAGTATTTT
>TRBJ2-4|TRBV7-8|NA|NA
CASSPGLLLEVAKNIQYF
TGTGCCAGCAGCCCGGGACTGCTCCTGGAGGTAGCCAAAAACATTCAGTACTTC
>TRBJ2-3|TRBV10-3|many|NA
CAISGQITDTQYF
TGTGCCATCAGCGGACAGATCACAGATACGCAGTATTTT
>TRBJ2-7|TRBV6-1|many|TRBD1
CASSRSWDSSYEQYF
TGTGCCAGCAGTCGTTCCTGGGACAGTTCCTACGAGCAGTACTTC
>TRBJ2-7|TRBV4-3|many|NA
CASSQALANGYEQYF
TGCGCCAGCAGCCAAGCTCTAGCGAATGGCTACGAGCAGTACTTC
>TRBJ2-5|TRBV28|few|NA
CASSPGVVKETQYF
TGTGCCAGCAGCCCCGGGGTAGTTAAAGAGACCCAGTACTTC
>TRBJ1-1|TRBV5-1|NA|TRBD1
CASSIDRVDTEAFF
TGCGCCAGCAGCATCGACAGGGTTGACACTGAAGCTTTCTTT
>TRBJ2-5|TRBV20-1|NA|NA
CSARDWGQETQYF
TGCAGTGCTAGAGATTGGGGCCAAGAGACCCAGTACTTC
>TRBJ1-1|TRBV6-2/TRBV6-3|NA|NA
CASRKGLNTEAFF
TGTGCCAGCAGAAAAGGGCTGAACACTGAAGCTTTCTTT
>TRBJ2-4|TRBV3-1|NA|NA
CASGGGVAKNIQYF
TGTGCCAGCGGAGGCGGGGTAGCCAAAAACATTCAGTACTTC
>TRBJ2-7|TRBV20-1|few|NA
CSARGGSNSYEQYF
TGCAGTGCTAGAGGGGGTAGTAACTCCTACGAGCAGTACTTC
>TRBJ1-2|TRBV5-6|few|NA
CASSAHGSGYTF
TGTGCCAGCAGCGCCCACGGATCTGGCTACACCTTC
>TRBJ2-3|TRBV5-1|NA|NA
CASSLSRWGTDTQYF
TGCGCCAGCAGCTTGTCCAGATGGGGCACAGATACGCAGTATTTT
>TRBJ2-5|TRBV15|many|TRBD2
CATSRSRLASQETQYF
TGTGCCACCAGCAGATCACGACTAGCGTCCCAAGAGACCCAGTACTTC
>TRBJ2-1|TRBV6-6|NA|NA
CASQGAFEQFF
TGTGCCAGTCAAGGGGCCTTTGAGCAGTTCTTC
>TRBJ2-7|TRBV12-3/TRBV12-4|few|NA
CASSLGPYSSYEQYF
TGTGCCAGCAGTTTAGGGCCATACTCCTCCTACGAGCAGTACTTC
>TRBJ2-3|TRBV3-1|NA|NA
CASSLPGARTDTQYF
TGTGCCAGCAGCCTCCCGGGGGCCCGCACAGATACGCAGTATTTT
>TRBJ2-2|TRBV20-1|few|NA
CSAGEMATGELFF
TGCAGTGCGGGGGAGATGGCCACCGGGGAGCTGTTTTTT
>TRBJ1-6|TRBV6-1|NA|NA
CASKGGVNSPLHF
TGTGCCAGCAAGGGGGGGGTGAATTCACCCCTCCACTTT
>TRBJ2-7|TRBV9|NA|TRBD1
CASSVAGQTYEQYF
TGTGCCAGCAGCGTAGCGGGACAGACCTACGAGCAGTACTTC
>TRBJ2-3|TRBV11-2|NA|TRBD2
CASGLAGRTDTQYF
TGTGCCAGCGGCCTAGCGGGACGCACAGATACGCAGTATTTT
>TRBJ2-6|TRBV4-2|many|TRBD2
CASSQVVLAGGSSGANVLTF
TGTGCCAGCAGCCAAGTAGTACTAGCGGGGGGAAGCTCTGGGGCCAACGTCCTGACTTTC
>TRBJ2-3|TRBV20-1|few|TRBD2
CSAPRREGPDTQYF
TGCAGTGCTCCCCGCCGGGAGGGACCAGATACGCAGTATTTT
>TRBJ1-6|TRBV29-1|NA|NA
CSVARGTEPLHF
TGCAGCGTTGCGAGGGGTACGGAGCCCCTCCACTTT
>TRBJ2-7|TRBV19|NA|NA
CASTLQGGGSYEQYF
TGTGCCAGTACCCTACAGGGAGGGGGATCCTACGAGCAGTACTTC
>TRBJ2-7|TRBV20-1|NA|NA
CSASVGFYEQYF
TGCAGTGCTAGCGTAGGATTCTACGAGCAGTACTTC
>TRBJ2-7|TRBV12-3/TRBV12-4|NA|TRBD1
CASSPGTGSLREQYF
TGTGCCAGCAGTCCCGGGACAGGGAGCTTAAGGGAGCAGTACTTC
>TRBJ2-4|TRBV20-1|NA|TRBD2
CSASDGRDIQYF
TGCAGTGCTAGTGACGGGAGGGATATTCAGTACTTC
>TRBJ1-4|TRBV20-1|NA|NA
CSAPDATNEKLFF
TGCAGTGCTCCAGACGCAACTAATGAAAAACTGTTTTTT
>TRBJ1-2|TRBV20-1|few|TRBD1
CSARQGSAGYTF
TGCAGTGCAAGACAGGGAAGCGCCGGCTACACCTTC
>TRBJ2-7|TRBV27|NA|TRBD1
CASSFGTGTDEQYF
TGTGCCAGCAGTTTCGGGACAGGCACAGACGAGCAGTACTTC
>TRBJ2-1|TRBV12-3/TRBV12-4|NA|NA
CASSWGLGTLGGNEQFF
TGTGCCAGCAGTTGGGGATTGGGGACCCTAGGGGGGAATGAGCAGTTCTTC
>TRBJ2-1|TRBV4-3|NA|NA
CASSQVGRPREQFF
TGCGCCAGCAGCCAAGTGGGTAGGCCCCGCGAGCAGTTCTTC
>TRBJ1-1|TRBV29-1|many|NA
CSATNTEAFF
TGCAGCGCAACCAACACTGAAGCTTTCTTT
>TRBJ2-7|TRBV6-1|NA|TRBD2
CASKPSDGAGSYEQYF
TGTGCCAGCAAACCCTCCGACGGAGCGGGGTCCTACGAGCAGTACTTC
>TRBJ1-5|TRBV12-3/TRBV12-4|many|NA
CASSFGRNQPQHF
TGTGCCAGCAGTTTTGGCAGAAATCAGCCCCAGCATTTT
>TRBJ1-5|TRBV7-2|many|TRBD1
CASSLDRGRNQPQHF
TGTGCCAGCAGCTTAGACAGGGGGCGCAATCAGCCCCAGCATTTT
>TRBJ1-5|TRBV5-6|many|NA
CASSRSGNQPQHF
TGTGCCAGCAGCCGTAGTGGGAATCAGCCCCAGCATTTT
>TRBJ1-1|TRBV10-3|many|NA
CAISPTEGTEAFF
TGTGCCATCAGTCCGACAGAAGGTACTGAAGCTTTCTTT
>TRBJ2-1|TRBV20-1|NA|NA
CSASGRGRYNEQFF
TGCAGTGCTAGCGGGAGAGGTCGCTACAATGAGCAGTTCTTC
>TRBJ1-4|TRBV7-9|many|NA
CASSLTRGEKLFF
TGTGCCAGCAGCTTGACCAGGGGAGAAAAACTGTTTTTT
>TRBJ1-1|TRBV20-1|few|NA
CSAAQTVNTEAFF
TGCAGTGCTGCCCAGACAGTGAACACTGAAGCTTTCTTT